The 4 T cell receptor beta chains listed next were all sequenced from one sample in a study of blood T cell repertoires in COVID-19. Assay used: immunoSEQ multiplex PCR; TCRdb lists only in-frame clones, some missing. In the table there are 120,000 to 150,000 clones, roughly 84% of which are singletons. Sequencing was carried out using PBMCs or T cells enriched from blood (not recorded which). The receptors stem from a woman aged 45 to 65 who had been exposed to COVID-19.

Note on this clone: One end of the junction is discordant with germline, which a read error may explain. The chain combines TRBV2 with TRBJ2-3, with 10 bases that match TRBD2. CDR1 SNHLY and CDR2 FYNNEI come from the germline V gene. The CDR3 length is 15 residues. The DNA for the CDR3 is TGTGCCAGCAGTAAAGCGGGGGGGCAAATAGATACGCAGTATTTT. It is translated as CASSKAGGQIDTQYF.

This chain joins TRBV9 and TRBJ1-5, with TRBD1 matching over 8 bases. The CDR3 is 16 residues long. Germline V gene lookup returns CDR1 SGDLS and CDR2 YYNGEE. J was trimmed by 7 bases and V by 0 bases; bases with no gene match: 9. CDR3 amino acids: CASSVAVTGVGQPQHF. CDR3 DNA sequence: TGTGCCAGCAGCGTAGCTGTGACAGGGGTCGGGCAGCCCCAGCATTTT.

J is TRBJ2-1 and V is TRBV4-1, with a possible D match to TRBD2 (6 bases). Germline V CDR1 and CDR2: MGHRA, YSYEKL. V was clipped by 0 bases and J by 2 bases, with 11 bases between them. The CDR3 is 16 residues long. The CDR3 here is CASSQDLPGAYNEQFF. The DNA of the CDR3 is TGCGCCAGCAGCCAAGATCTTCCGGGGGCCTACAATGAGCAGTTCTTC.

This clone has just one count. J is TRBJ2-3 and V is TRBV5-8, with a weak D call TRBD2 (7 bases). Germline V gene lookup returns CDR1 SGHTS and CDR2 YDEGEE. This CDR3 region has 15 residues. Trimming took off 0 bases at V and 0 bases at J, with 8 bases between the two ends. CDR3 protein: CASSLEGGSTDTQYF. In nucleotides, the CDR3 is TGTGCCAGCAGCTTGGAGGGGGGGAGCACAGATACGCAGTATTTT.